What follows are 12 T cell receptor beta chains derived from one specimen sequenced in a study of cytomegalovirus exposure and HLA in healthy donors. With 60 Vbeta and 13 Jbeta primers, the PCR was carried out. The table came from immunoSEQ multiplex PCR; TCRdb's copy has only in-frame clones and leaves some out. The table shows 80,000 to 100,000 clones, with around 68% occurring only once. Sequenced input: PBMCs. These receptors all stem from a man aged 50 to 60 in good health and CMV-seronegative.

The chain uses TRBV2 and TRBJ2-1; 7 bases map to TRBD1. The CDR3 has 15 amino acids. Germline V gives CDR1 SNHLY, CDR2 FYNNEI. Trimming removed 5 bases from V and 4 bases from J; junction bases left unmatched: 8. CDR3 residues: CASSSGTERYNEQFF. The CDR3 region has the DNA TGTGCCAGCAGTTCTGGGACAGAACGATACAATGAGCAGTTCTTC.

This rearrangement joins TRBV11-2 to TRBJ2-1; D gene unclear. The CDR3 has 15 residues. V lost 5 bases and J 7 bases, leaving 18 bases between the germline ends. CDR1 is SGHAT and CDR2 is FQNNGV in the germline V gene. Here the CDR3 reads CASSRRERKMNEQFF. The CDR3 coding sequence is TGTGCCAGCAGCCGAAGAGAAAGAAAGATGAATGAGCAGTTCTTC.

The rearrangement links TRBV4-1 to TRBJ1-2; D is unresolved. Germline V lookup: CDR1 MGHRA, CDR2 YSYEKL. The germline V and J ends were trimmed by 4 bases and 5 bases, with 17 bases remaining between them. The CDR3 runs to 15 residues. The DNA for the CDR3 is TGCGCCAGCAGCCCACCCACGGGAAGAAGATATGGCTACACCTTC. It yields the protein CASSPPTGRRYGYTF.

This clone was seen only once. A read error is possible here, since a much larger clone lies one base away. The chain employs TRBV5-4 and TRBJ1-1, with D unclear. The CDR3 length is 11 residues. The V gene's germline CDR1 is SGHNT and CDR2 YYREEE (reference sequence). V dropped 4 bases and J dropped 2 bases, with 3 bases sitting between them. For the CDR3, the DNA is TGTGCCAGCAGCCTTAACACTGAAGCTTTCTTT. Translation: CASSLNTEAFF.

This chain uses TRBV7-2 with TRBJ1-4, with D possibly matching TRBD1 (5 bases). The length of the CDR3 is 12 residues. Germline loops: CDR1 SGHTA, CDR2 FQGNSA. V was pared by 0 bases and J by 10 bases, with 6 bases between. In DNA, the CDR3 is TGTGCCAGCAGCTTAGCCGGGGGAAAACTGTTTTTT. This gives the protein CASSLAGGKLFF.

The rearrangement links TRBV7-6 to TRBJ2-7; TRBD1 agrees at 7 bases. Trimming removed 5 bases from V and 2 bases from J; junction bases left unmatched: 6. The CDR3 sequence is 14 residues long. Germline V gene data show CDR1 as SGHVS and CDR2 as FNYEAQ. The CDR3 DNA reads TGTGCCAGCAGCCTATGGGACAGTCCCTACGAGCAGTACTTC. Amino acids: CASSLWDSPYEQYF.

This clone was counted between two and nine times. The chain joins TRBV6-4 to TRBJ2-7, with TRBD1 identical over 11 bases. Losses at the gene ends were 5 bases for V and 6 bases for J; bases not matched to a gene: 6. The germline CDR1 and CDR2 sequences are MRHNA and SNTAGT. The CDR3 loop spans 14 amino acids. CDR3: CASSPGTGGAEQYF. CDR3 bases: TGTGCCAGCAGTCCGGGGACAGGGGGGGCCGAGCAGTACTTC.

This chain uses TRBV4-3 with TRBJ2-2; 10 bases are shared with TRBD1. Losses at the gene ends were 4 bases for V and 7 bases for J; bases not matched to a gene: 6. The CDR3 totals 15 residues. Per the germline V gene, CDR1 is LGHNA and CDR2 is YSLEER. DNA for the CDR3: TGCGCCAGCAGCCGACGACAGGGGGCAGTCGGGGAGCTGTTTTTT. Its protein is CASSRRQGAVGELFF.

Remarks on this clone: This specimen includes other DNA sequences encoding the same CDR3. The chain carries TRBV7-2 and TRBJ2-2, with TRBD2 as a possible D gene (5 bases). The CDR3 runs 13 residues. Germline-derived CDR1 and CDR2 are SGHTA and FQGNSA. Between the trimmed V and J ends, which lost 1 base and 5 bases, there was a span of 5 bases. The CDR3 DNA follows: TGTGCCAGCAGCTTAGGCGGGACCGGGGAGCTGTTTTTT. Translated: CASSLGGTGELFF.

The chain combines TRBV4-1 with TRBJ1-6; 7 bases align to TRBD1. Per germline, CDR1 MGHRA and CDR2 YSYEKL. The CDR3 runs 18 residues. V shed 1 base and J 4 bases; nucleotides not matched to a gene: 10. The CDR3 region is CASSQGHGTEYYNSPLHF. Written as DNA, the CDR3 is TGCGCCAGCAGCCAAGGGCACGGGACAGAGTATTATAATTCACCCCTCCACTTT.

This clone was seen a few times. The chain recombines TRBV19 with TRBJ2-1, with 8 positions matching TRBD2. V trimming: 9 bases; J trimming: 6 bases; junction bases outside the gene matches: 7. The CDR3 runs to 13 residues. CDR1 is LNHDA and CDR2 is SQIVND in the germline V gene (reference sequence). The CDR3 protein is CASSGGTTNEQFF. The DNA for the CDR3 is TGTGCCAGCTCGGGGGGGACGACCAATGAGCAGTTCTTC.

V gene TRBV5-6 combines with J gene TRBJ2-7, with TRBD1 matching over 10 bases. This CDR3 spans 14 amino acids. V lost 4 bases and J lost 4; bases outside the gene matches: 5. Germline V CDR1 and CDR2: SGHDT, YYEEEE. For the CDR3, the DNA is TGTGCCAGCAGCGCCGGGACAGGGGAATACGAGCAGTACTTC. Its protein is CASSAGTGEYEQYF.